This T cell receptor beta chain was identified during a study of OX40 agonist ivuxolimab in advanced cancers. Study in general: Mean age around 64 years, range about 23 to 80; roughly 82% male. Earlier anti-PD-1, anti-PD-L1 or anti-CTLA-4 therapy was permitted; roughly 37% had received some. Among those treated, three patients had partial responses, one with hepatocellular carcinoma and two with cutaneous melanoma.

Data came from immunoSEQ multiplex PCR; TCRdb stores just in-frame clones and leaves some out. Among around 72,000 clones, 80% to 85% were seen once, and the ten largest hold 0.42%. V trimming: 5 bases; J trimming: 5 bases; junction bases outside the gene matches: 8. Per germline, CDR1 MNHEY and CDR2 SMNVEV (reference sequence). This CDR3 is built from 16 residues. This clone was picked up one time. V is TRBV27 and J is TRBJ2-5; 13 bases fit TRBD2. The clonotype was recovered from an adult with an advanced solid tumor such as melanoma, head and neck, liver or kidney cancer. Sequencing used CD4+ or CD8+ T cells sorted from blood, obtained in a trial of the OX40 agonist ivuxolimab. This CDR3 reads CASSLRLAGGLETQYF. As DNA, the CDR3 is TGTGCCAGCAGTCTTAGACTAGCGGGAGGTTTGGAGACCCAGTACTTC.